The 8 T cell receptor beta chains below all came from one sample that was sequenced in a study of blood T cell repertoires in COVID-19. Repertoires were generated with immunoSEQ multiplex PCR, while TCRdb's copy carries only in-frame clones and drops some. The sample lists roughly 300,000 clones, under 90% occurring once. The sample comprised peripheral blood. The receptors originated from a woman aged 60 to 75 with active or convalescent COVID-19.

CDR3 bases: TGTGCCAGCTCGAGTCCGGACAGTCTCGCAACTAATGAAAAACTGTTTTTT. Translation gives CASSSPDSLATNEKLFF. This sequence joins TRBV18 and TRBJ1-4, with D tentatively TRBD1 (6 bases). CDR1 and CDR2 from the germline V gene are KGHSH and LQKENI. The germline V and J ends were trimmed by 6 bases and 0 bases, with 17 bases remaining between them. CDR3 length: 17 amino acids.

The chain couples TRBV7-8 to TRBJ2-3; D unclear. CDR1 and CDR2 from the germline V gene are SGHVS and FQNEAQ. The CDR3 totals 16 residues. Deletions cut 1 base from V and 1 base from J, with 12 bases between. The CDR3 is CASSLGVAGGTDTQYF. The CDR3 DNA reads as TGTGCCAGCAGCTTAGGCGTTGCAGGCGGCACAGATACGCAGTATTTT.

The chain has TRBV3-1 (or the pseudogene TRBV3-2) and TRBJ2-2; 10 bases are a match to TRBD1. Looked up from germline, CDR1 is LGHDT and CDR2 is YNNKEL (reference sequence). Trimming at V came to 6 bases and at J to 5 bases, leaving 6 bases not matched to a gene. The CDR3 is 15 residues long. CDR3 DNA sequence: TGTGCCAGCAGACGGACAGGGGGTGGGACCGGGGAGCTGTTTTTT. Its translation is CASRRTGGGTGELFF.

The chain carries TRBV25-1 and TRBJ1-3, with TRBD1 matching 10 bases. The CDR3 is 17 residues long. The V gene end was trimmed by 3 bases and the J gene end by 4 bases; junction bases not matched to a gene: 9. Germline V gene sequence: CDR1 MGHDK, CDR2 SYGVNS. The CDR3 loop reads CASSDPPGQGVGNTIYF. CDR3 DNA sequence: TGTGCCAGCAGTGATCCTCCCGGACAGGGGGTAGGAAACACCATATATTTT.

The genes are TRBV2 and TRBJ2-3; tentatively, D is TRBD1 (6 bases). CDR3 length: 15 amino acids. The V gene lost 7 bases and the J gene lost 1 base, with 15 bases spanning the gap. Germline CDR1 SNHLY, CDR2 FYNNEI. The CDR3 region is CASTQRGSGTDTQYF. The CDR3 DNA reads as TGTGCCAGCACTCAAAGGGGGTCCGGCACAGATACGCAGTATTTT.

The rearrangement joins TRBV7-3 to TRBJ1-1; D not certain. Trimming took off 1 base at V and 1 base at J, with 7 bases between the two ends. The germline CDR1 and CDR2 sequences are SGHTA and FQGTGA. The CDR3 runs to 14 residues. The DNA of the CDR3 is TGTGCCAGCAGCTTAATCGGTCAGAACACTGAAGCTTTCTTT. Translating gives CASSLIGQNTEAFF.

The rearrangement joins TRBV3-1 (or the pseudogene TRBV3-2) to TRBJ1-4; maybe TRBD1 (6 bases). In germline, CDR1 is LGHDT, CDR2 YNNKEL (reference sequence). The CDR3 is 16 amino acids. Trimming stripped 1 base from V and 7 bases from J, with 16 bases between. The CDR3 region has the DNA TGTGCCAGCAGCCAAGGGCTAGGGGGGGCGAGTGAAAAACTGTTTTTT. This codes for CASSQGLGGASEKLFF.

The chain employs TRBV19 and TRBJ1-5; 9 positions match TRBD1. With 7 bases clipped from V and 1 base from J, the junction kept 17 bases outside the gene matches. Looked up from germline, CDR1 is LNHDA and CDR2 is SQIVND (reference sequence). The CDR3 is 19 residues long. The CDR3 is CASTSPGTGRVVSNQPQHF. CDR3 nucleotide sequence: TGTGCCAGTACCTCTCCCGGGACAGGGAGGGTCGTGAGCAATCAGCCCCAGCATTTT.